The 23 T cell receptor beta chains presented below share a single source sample, sequenced in a study of CD8 T cells in Susac syndrome. A quantity of about 0.5 to 1 ug RNA underwent reverse transcription using random hexamers. One entry per CDR3 protein, called by TCRdb with MiXCR from the immunoSEQ multiplex PCR reads. The sample contains roughly 200,000 distinct CDR3 sequences, just under 95% of which appear only once. Sequenced: CD4+ T cells from PBMCs. These receptors were taken from a human donor with multiple sclerosis.

This clonotype was recorded only once. J is TRBJ2-2 and V is TRBV6-6; no clear D gene. V lost 7 bases, J lost 3 bases, and 15 bases lay in between. CDR1 is MNHNY and CDR2 is SVGAGI in the germline V gene (reference sequence). The CDR3 extends over 15 amino acids. CDR3 protein: CASTIQRSDTGELFF. CDR3 sequence (DNA): TGTGCCAGCACCATCCAGCGCTCGGACACCGGGGAGCTGTTTTTT.

The rearrangement uses TRBV20-1 and TRBJ2-7, with D possibly being TRBD2 (5 bases). The CDR3 has 13 amino acids. V was shortened by 4 bases and J by 0 bases, with 10 bases between the two germline ends. Germline-derived CDR1 and CDR2 are DFQATT and SNEGSKA (reference sequence). The CDR3 DNA is TGCAGTGCTACAGCGGAGGTCTCCTACGAGCAGTACTTC. It codes for CSATAEVSYEQYF.

CDR3 sequence reads: CASSLEGRRYNSPLHF. CDR3 DNA sequence: TGCGCCAGCAGCTTGGAAGGACGGCGGTATAATTCACCCCTCCACTTT. The chain is built from TRBV5-1 and TRBJ1-6; D remains ambiguous. The CDR3 spans 16 residues. Trimming pared 0 bases from V and 4 bases from J, leaving 11 bases between. Germline V lookup: CDR1 SGHRS, CDR2 YFSETQ.

The V gene is TRBV9, the J gene TRBJ2-2; 10 bases are shared with TRBD2. V was clipped by 3 bases and J by 7 bases; unmatched bases: 9. Germline values: CDR1 SGDLS, CDR2 YYNGEE. The CDR3 runs 16 residues. The CDR3 nucleotides are TGTGCCAGCAGCGCCCGTGGAGCGGGGGGGTACGGGGAGCTGTTTTTT. This codes for CASSARGAGGYGELFF.

The V call is TRBV6-5, the J call TRBJ2-1; TRBD2 aligns across 7 bases. The CDR3 is 14 residues long. The V and J ends lost 7 bases and 10 bases, in that order; junction bases with no gene match: 13. CDR1 and CDR2 (germline): MNHEY, SVGAGI. CDR3 loop: CASTSPGRVGEQFF. CDR3 in DNA: TGTGCCAGCACCTCACCAGGGAGGGTAGGGGAGCAGTTCTTC.

The chain links TRBV10-3 to TRBJ2-7; D call uncertain. CDR1 ENHRY and CDR2 SYGVKD come from the germline V gene. V lost 0 bases and J 5 bases, leaving 8 bases between the germline ends. The CDR3 spans 13 residues. The CDR3 DNA reads as TGTGCCATCAGTGAGTCAACGGTGGACGAGCAGTACGTC. It encodes CAISESTVDEQYV.

This clonotype was recorded once. J is TRBJ2-7 and V is TRBV28; 11 positions match TRBD2. V was pared by 2 bases and J by 6 bases, with 6 bases of the junction left unmatched. Germline-derived CDR1 and CDR2 are MDHEN and SYDVKM. This CDR3 is built from 15 residues. The CDR3 loop is CASSLSLAGGREQYF. As DNA, the CDR3 is TGTGCCAGCAGTTTAAGTCTAGCGGGGGGACGCGAGCAGTACTTC.

The chain is built from TRBV15 and TRBJ2-4; perhaps D is TRBD1 or TRBD2 (7 bases each). The CDR3 is 14 amino acids. The ends were cut back, 8 bases at V and 8 bases at J, with 19 bases in the middle. Germline V lookup: CDR1 LNHNV, CDR2 YYDKDF (reference sequence). The CDR3 reads CATSRGGEVDIQYF. The CDR3 DNA reads TGTGCCACCTCCAGGGGGGGCGAGGTAGACATTCAGTACTTC.

The chain uses TRBV7-6 and TRBJ1-6, with D uncertain. Germline V gives CDR1 SGHVS, CDR2 FNYEAQ. The CDR3 consists of 14 residues. The V end lost 2 bases, the J end lost 12 bases, and 14 bases lay between the germline ends. The CDR3 DNA follows: TGTGCCAGCAGCTTATCGAGGGCGGCCAGACCCCTCCACTTT. This codes for CASSLSRAARPLHF.

The V gene is TRBV5-4, the J gene TRBJ2-2, with TRBD1 as a possible D gene (5 bases). Trimming removed 4 bases at V and 4 bases at J, with 8 bases between. The V gene's germline CDR1 is SGHNT and CDR2 YYREEE (reference sequence). This CDR3 spans 13 amino acids. In DNA, the CDR3 is TGTGCCAGCAGCCCTGACAGCACCGGGGAGCTGTTTTTT. It is translated as CASSPDSTGELFF.

The chain couples TRBV3-1 to TRBJ2-1; D unclear. There are 12 residues in the CDR3. V was shortened by 1 base and J by 10 bases, with 8 bases between the two germline ends. Germline V CDR1 and CDR2: LGHDT, YNNKEL (reference sequence). CDR3 sequence reads: CASSQGPWEQFF. The CDR3 nucleotides read TGTGCCAGCAGCCAAGGACCGTGGGAGCAGTTCTTC.

The J gene is TRBJ2-5, the V gene TRBV20-1; weak D call: TRBD2 (5 bases). The CDR3 totals 13 residues. Trimming took 6 bases from V and 0 from J, leaving 11 bases between them. Germline assignment: CDR1 DFQATT and CDR2 SNEGSKA (reference sequence). The CDR3 bases are TGCAGTGCCCAGCCCGGGAACCAAGAGACCCAGTACTTC. Protein product: CSAQPGNQETQYF.

The chain couples TRBV3-1 to TRBJ1-2; TRBD1 agrees at 7 bases. With V trimmed by 5 bases and J by 8 bases, 11 bases remained unmatched. Germline V gene lookup returns CDR1 LGHDT and CDR2 YNNKEL (reference sequence). There are 14 residues in the CDR3. Written as DNA, the CDR3 is TGTGCCAGCAGCAGTCGGACAGGCCGCCGGGGCTACACCTTC. Protein sequence: CASSSRTGRRGYTF.

V usage is TRBV6-5 and J usage is TRBJ2-7; a weak D match, TRBD1 (6 bases). With 2 bases removed from V and 2 bases from J, the gap between germline ends came to 10 bases. The germline CDR1 and CDR2 sequences are MNHEY and SVGAGI. The CDR3 is made up of 14 amino acids. The CDR3 reads CASSYRTDPYEQYV. The CDR3 DNA reads TGTGCCAGCAGTTACCGGACAGATCCCTACGAGCAGTACGTC.

The chain carries TRBV9 and TRBJ1-4; no clear D. The ends were cut back, 0 bases at V and 6 bases at J, with 6 bases in the middle. Germline V gene sequence: CDR1 SGDLS, CDR2 YYNGEE. CDR3 length: 13 amino acids. The CDR3 region is CASSVGQDEKLFF. In nucleotides, the CDR3 is TGTGCCAGCAGCGTAGGGCAGGATGAAAAACTGTTTTTT.

The chain has TRBV7-9 and TRBJ1-1; D is undetermined. V lost 8 bases, J lost 4 bases, and 20 bases lay in between. The CDR3 totals 15 residues. CDR1 SEHNR and CDR2 FQNEAQ come from the germline V gene (reference sequence). As DNA, the CDR3 is TGTGCCAGCGGGGATAGTGAAAAGGTAGGCACTGAAGCTTTCTTT. Its protein is CASGDSEKVGTEAFF.

The chain employs TRBV5-1 and TRBJ2-7, with D unclear. V was clipped by 0 bases and J by 0 bases, with 7 bases between them. The CDR3 extends over 14 amino acids. Germline CDR1 SGHRS, CDR2 YFSETQ. CDR3 DNA: TGCGCCAGCAGCTTGGGACCCAGCTCCTACGAGCAGTACTTC. Protein: CASSLGPSSYEQYF. The complete variable domain, with remaining parts taken from reference TRBV5-1 and TRBJ2-7, reads KAGVTQTPRYLIKTRGQQVTLSCSPISGHRSVSWYQQTPGQGLQFLFEYFSETQRNKGNFPGRFSGRQFSNSRSEMNVSTLELGDSALYLCASSLGPSSYEQYFGPGTRLTVT.

The chain uses TRBV7-9 and TRBJ1-2, with 7 bases fitting TRBD1. With 2 bases clipped from V and 2 bases from J, the junction kept 8 bases outside the gene matches. This CDR3 has 16 residues. Per germline, CDR1 SEHNR and CDR2 FQNEAQ (reference sequence). CDR3 amino acids: CASSLRAGGSNYGYTF. CDR3 nucleotides: TGTGCCAGCAGCTTAAGGGCAGGGGGATCCAACTATGGCTACACCTTC.

The CDR3 is CASSLAPGTGGPSSYEQYF. As DNA, the CDR3 is TGTGCCAGCAGCTTAGCCCCCGGGACAGGGGGCCCCAGCTCCTACGAGCAGTACTTC. The chain carries TRBV7-6 and TRBJ2-7; 12 positions match TRBD1. The CDR3 runs 19 residues. With 0 bases clipped from V and 0 bases from J, the junction kept 9 bases outside the gene matches. Germline V gene lookup returns CDR1 SGHVS and CDR2 FNYEAQ.

This chain joins TRBV15 and TRBJ2-7; D is possibly TRBD1 (5 bases). The CDR3 sequence is 14 residues long. With 1 base removed from V and 5 bases from J, the gap between germline ends came to 12 bases. The V gene's germline CDR1 is LNHNV and CDR2 YYDKDF (reference sequence). CDR3 DNA: TGTGCCACCAGCAGAGGCCAGGGTAGGGACGAGCAGTACTTC. Translation gives CATSRGQGRDEQYF.

The chain employs TRBV30 and TRBJ2-7, with a possible D match to TRBD1 (5 bases). This CDR3 contains 12 residues. Germline V lookup: CDR1 GTSNPN, CDR2 SVGIG (reference sequence). Trimming removed 2 bases at V and 2 bases at J, with 7 bases between. CDR3 sequence: CAWSSTAYEQYF. For the CDR3, the DNA is TGTGCCTGGAGTTCGACAGCCTACGAGCAGTACTTC. Filled out from reference TRBV30 and TRBJ2-7, the complete variable domain reads SQTIHQWPATLVQPVGSPLSLECTVEGTSNPNLYWYRQAAGRGLQLLFYSVGIGQISSEVPQNLSASRPQDRQFILSSKKLLLSDSGFYLCAWSSTAYEQYFGPGTRLTVT.

This clonotype was seen only once. V gene TRBV6-6 combines with J gene TRBJ2-5, with D maybe TRBD2 (7 bases). The germline V gene has CDR1 MNHNY and CDR2 SVGAGI (reference sequence). There are 15 residues in the CDR3. The ends were cut back, 4 bases at V and 7 bases at J, with 19 bases in the middle. Written as DNA, the CDR3 is TGTGCCAGCAGTTCTGGGCGGGGGCAGCCGGGGACCCAGTACTTC. It yields the protein CASSSGRGQPGTQYF.

The chain employs TRBV5-8 and TRBJ2-5; D gene unclear. Trimming took off 4 bases at V and 5 bases at J, with 15 bases between the two ends. Germline CDR1 reads SGHTS; CDR2 reads YDEGEE. The CDR3 is 14 amino acids. The CDR3 region is CASSPRARRETQYF. CDR3 DNA: TGTGCCAGCAGCCCCCGGGCCCGGCGGGAGACCCAGTACTTC. The full variable domain, in which reference TRBV5-8 and TRBJ2-5 provide the parts outside the CDR3, is EAGVTQSPTHLIKTRGQQATLRCSPISGHTSVYWYQQALGLGLQFLLWYDEGEERNRGNFPPRFSGRQFPNYSSELNVNALELEDSALYLCASSPRARRETQYFGPGTRLLVL.